A selection of T cell receptor beta chains follows, all from one sample in a study. In TCRdb, the RT-PCR reads were re-called with MiXCR into one record per CDR3 protein. The data show about 680,000 distinct CDR3 sequences, with more than 13% seen just once and roughly 4% held by the top ten. Specimen: memory CD4+ T cells from blood. The receptor set was obtained from a female donor in good health, serving as a healthy control. Both conserved end residues are part of each CDR3. Each record gives: CDR3 length, clone size, V gene, J gene, D gene, CDR3 DNA, CDR3 protein. A D gene is named only where the DNA matches it firmly. Clone sizes are given selectively: once, few, many, or a class where the clone is expanded.

cdr3_length: 15; clone_size: .; v_call: TRBV20-1; j_call: TRBJ1-1; d_call: .; cdr3_nt: TGCAGTGCTAGAGATGGGCAGGGCGTGAACACTGAAGCTTTCTTT; cdr3_aa: CSARDGQGVNTEAFF
cdr3_length: 17; clone_size: few; v_call: TRBV10-2; j_call: TRBJ2-5; d_call: .; cdr3_nt: TGCGCCAGCTTAGGTTTTAGTCCGGCAGGGTCGTTAGAGACCCAGTACTTC; cdr3_aa: CASLGFSPAGSLETQYF
cdr3_length: 13; clone_size: few; v_call: TRBV6-1; j_call: TRBJ1-2; d_call: .; cdr3_nt: TGTGCCAGCAGTTTACAGCTATCGGATGGCTACACCTTC; cdr3_aa: CASSLQLSDGYTF
cdr3_length: 15; clone_size: .; v_call: TRBV27; j_call: TRBJ2-7; d_call: .; cdr3_nt: TGTGCCAGCACCCGGGACGGACGAGGCGGCTACGAGCAGTACTTC; cdr3_aa: CASTRDGRGGYEQYF
cdr3_length: 13; clone_size: .; v_call: TRBV19; j_call: TRBJ1-5; d_call: .; cdr3_nt: TGTGCCAGTAGTCCAGACGTCAATCAGCCCCAGCATTTT; cdr3_aa: CASSPDVNQPQHF
cdr3_length: 15; clone_size: many; v_call: TRBV28; j_call: TRBJ2-5; d_call: .; cdr3_nt: TGTGCCAGCACTGACTCGCAGGGGATCCAAGAGACCCAGTACTTC; cdr3_aa: CASTDSQGIQETQYF
cdr3_length: 15; clone_size: .; v_call: TRBV6-2/TRBV6-3; j_call: TRBJ2-3; d_call: .; cdr3_nt: TGTGCCAGCAGTGCGACCCGGGACGGCGGGCATACGCAGTATTTT; cdr3_aa: CASSATRDGGHTQYF
cdr3_length: 13; clone_size: many; v_call: TRBV6-5; j_call: TRBJ2-1; d_call: TRBD1; cdr3_nt: TGTGCCAGCGGACAGGGCTCCTACAATGAGCAGTTCTTC; cdr3_aa: CASGQGSYNEQFF
cdr3_length: 13; clone_size: few; v_call: TRBV28; j_call: TRBJ1-1; d_call: .; cdr3_nt: TGTGCCAGCAGTTTAAGGGGTGCGACTGAAGCTTTCTTT; cdr3_aa: CASSLRGATEAFF
cdr3_length: 17; clone_size: .; v_call: TRBV4-1; j_call: TRBJ2-1; d_call: TRBD2; cdr3_nt: TGCGCCAGCAGCCAAAGTGGGAGAATAGCGGGAGGCAATGAGCAGTTCTTC; cdr3_aa: CASSQSGRIAGGNEQFF
cdr3_length: 15; clone_size: .; v_call: TRBV28; j_call: TRBJ1-4; d_call: TRBD1; cdr3_nt: TGTGCCAGCAGTTTAGTAGGGGGCGGTAGGGAAAAACTGTTTTTT; cdr3_aa: CASSLVGGGREKLFF
cdr3_length: 15; clone_size: .; v_call: TRBV3-1; j_call: TRBJ2-5; d_call: .; cdr3_nt: TGTGCCAGCAGCTCCCGGACCTCGGTTCGGGAGACCCAGTACTTC; cdr3_aa: CASSSRTSVRETQYF
cdr3_length: 13; clone_size: .; v_call: TRBV19; j_call: TRBJ2-1; d_call: .; cdr3_nt: TGTGCCAGTAGTATAGCTCCTTACAATGAGCAGTTCTTC; cdr3_aa: CASSIAPYNEQFF
cdr3_length: 11; clone_size: .; v_call: TRBV3-1; j_call: TRBJ1-1; d_call: .; cdr3_nt: TGTGCCAGCAGGGGGGCAGGAGAAGCTTTCTTT; cdr3_aa: CASRGAGEAFF
cdr3_length: 13; clone_size: .; v_call: TRBV7-2; j_call: TRBJ2-7; d_call: .; cdr3_nt: TGTGCCAGCAACCCCCGGGCCTCCTACGAGCAGTACTTC; cdr3_aa: CASNPRASYEQYF
cdr3_length: 16; clone_size: few; v_call: TRBV10-3; j_call: TRBJ2-1; d_call: TRBD1; cdr3_nt: TGTGCCATCAGTGATTACTCTGGGACAGGGGAGAATGAGCAGTTCTTC; cdr3_aa: CAISDYSGTGENEQFF
cdr3_length: 15; clone_size: few; v_call: TRBV7-3; j_call: TRBJ2-1; d_call: .; cdr3_nt: TGTGCCAGCAGGAAAACCCGGGACCCAGAGCGGGAGCAGTTCTTC; cdr3_aa: CASRKTRDPEREQFF
cdr3_length: 14; clone_size: .; v_call: TRBV20-1; j_call: TRBJ2-7; d_call: TRBD2; cdr3_nt: TGCAGTGCTAGGGCGACTAGCGGGAGGGGTGAGCAGTACTTC; cdr3_aa: CSARATSGRGEQYF
cdr3_length: 15; clone_size: .; v_call: TRBV9; j_call: TRBJ2-1; d_call: TRBD2; cdr3_nt: TGTGCCAGCAGTCTTACTAGCGGGGGACACAATGAGCAGTTCTTC; cdr3_aa: CASSLTSGGHNEQFF
cdr3_length: 14; clone_size: .; v_call: TRBV24-1; j_call: TRBJ1-5; d_call: .; cdr3_nt: TGTGCCACCAGTGATTTTGGACCAGAACAGCCCCAGCATTTT; cdr3_aa: CATSDFGPEQPQHF
cdr3_length: 12; clone_size: .; v_call: TRBV6-2/TRBV6-3; j_call: TRBJ1-1; d_call: .; cdr3_nt: TGTGCCAGCAGTTACATCAGTAGTGAAGCTTTCTTT; cdr3_aa: CASSYISSEAFF
cdr3_length: 13; clone_size: .; v_call: TRBV30; j_call: TRBJ2-7; d_call: .; cdr3_nt: TGTGCCTGGACAGGGACGGGCTTTTACGAGCAGTACTTC; cdr3_aa: CAWTGTGFYEQYF
cdr3_length: 13; clone_size: many; v_call: TRBV10-3; j_call: TRBJ1-5; d_call: .; cdr3_nt: TGTGCCATCTGCAGGGAGACCAATCAGCCCCAGCATTTT; cdr3_aa: CAICRETNQPQHF
cdr3_length: 15; clone_size: few; v_call: TRBV20-1; j_call: TRBJ2-3; d_call: .; cdr3_nt: TGCAGTGCTAGAGAGTTTGTTGGCGGCACAGATACGCAGTATTTT; cdr3_aa: CSAREFVGGTDTQYF
cdr3_length: 18; clone_size: .; v_call: TRBV6-2/TRBV6-3; j_call: TRBJ2-5; d_call: TRBD2; cdr3_nt: TGTGCCAGCAGTTACGAGAGGGGACGACTAGCGGCTCAAGAGACCCAGTACTTC; cdr3_aa: CASSYERGRLAAQETQYF
cdr3_length: 11; clone_size: few; v_call: TRBV30; j_call: TRBJ1-1; d_call: .; cdr3_nt: TGTGCCAAGGGGGGTAACACTGAAGCTTTCTTT; cdr3_aa: CAKGGNTEAFF
cdr3_length: 16; clone_size: .; v_call: TRBV29-1; j_call: TRBJ2-3; d_call: TRBD1; cdr3_nt: TGCAGCGTAATAGCCGGGACAGGGGGCTTCACAGATACGCAGTATTTT; cdr3_aa: CSVIAGTGGFTDTQYF
cdr3_length: 15; clone_size: few; v_call: TRBV20-1; j_call: TRBJ1-2; d_call: TRBD1; cdr3_nt: TGCAGTGCTGCGACAGGGGGCGCGGGGAACTATGGCTACACCTTC; cdr3_aa: CSAATGGAGNYGYTF
cdr3_length: 13; clone_size: few; v_call: TRBV20-1; j_call: TRBJ2-3; d_call: .; cdr3_nt: TGCAGCCCTATAGGGATCCTCACAGATACGCAGTATTTT; cdr3_aa: CSPIGILTDTQYF
cdr3_length: 15; clone_size: .; v_call: TRBV9; j_call: TRBJ1-6; d_call: .; cdr3_nt: TGTGCCAGCAGTCCTCAGCCCGGCACGAATTCACCCCTCCACTTT; cdr3_aa: CASSPQPGTNSPLHF
cdr3_length: 12; clone_size: .; v_call: TRBV5-4; j_call: TRBJ2-3; d_call: TRBD1; cdr3_nt: TGTGCCAGCAGCCTTACAGGGGATATGCAGTATTTT; cdr3_aa: CASSLTGDMQYF
cdr3_length: 14; clone_size: few; v_call: TRBV20-1; j_call: TRBJ2-3; d_call: TRBD2; cdr3_nt: TGCAGTGCTAGAACTAGCGGGGGGGCAGGAACGCAGTATTTT; cdr3_aa: CSARTSGGAGTQYF
cdr3_length: 15; clone_size: .; v_call: TRBV7-2; j_call: TRBJ2-3; d_call: .; cdr3_nt: TGTGCCAGCAGCCGAGCGACAGGAGGGGGAGATACGCAGTATTTT; cdr3_aa: CASSRATGGGDTQYF
cdr3_length: 12; clone_size: .; v_call: TRBV12-3/TRBV12-4; j_call: TRBJ1-2; d_call: TRBD1; cdr3_nt: TGTGCCAGCACCCGGACAGGCAGAGGCTACACCTTC; cdr3_aa: CASTRTGRGYTF
cdr3_length: 16; clone_size: .; v_call: TRBV5-1; j_call: TRBJ2-2; d_call: TRBD1; cdr3_nt: TGCGCCAGCAGCTTGGTCGACAGGGGAGGAACCGGGGAGCTGTTTTTT; cdr3_aa: CASSLVDRGGTGELFF
cdr3_length: 14; clone_size: many; v_call: TRBV15; j_call: TRBJ2-7; d_call: .; cdr3_nt: TGTGCCACCAGCAGCAAAGCCGGGACATACGAGCAGTACTTC; cdr3_aa: CATSSKAGTYEQYF
cdr3_length: 16; clone_size: few; v_call: TRBV7-8; j_call: TRBJ1-3; d_call: .; cdr3_nt: TGTGCCAGCAGCATTTACCAGGGATTACCTGGAAACACCATATATTTT; cdr3_aa: CASSIYQGLPGNTIYF
cdr3_length: 18; clone_size: few; v_call: TRBV7-2; j_call: TRBJ2-2; d_call: TRBD2; cdr3_nt: TGTGCCAGCAGCTCGGGACTAGCGGGAGTTAGGTCCACCGGGGAGCTGTTTTTT; cdr3_aa: CASSSGLAGVRSTGELFF
cdr3_length: 16; clone_size: few; v_call: TRBV5-5; j_call: TRBJ2-2; d_call: TRBD2; cdr3_nt: TGTGCCAGCAGCTTCCCCAGCGGGAGAAACGCCGGGGAGCTGTTTTTT; cdr3_aa: CASSFPSGRNAGELFF